The clone carrying this T cell receptor beta chain was observed a single time. The CDR3 extends over 15 amino acids. V was pared by 4 bases and J by 2 bases, with 7 bases of the junction left unmatched. Germline lookup yields CDR1 MNHGY and CDR2 SAAAGT. The data derive from a study of T cell repertoires in cytomegalovirus infection. Using its own MiXCR run on the reads, TCRdb lists one record per CDR3 protein. The sample has some 700,000 distinct CDR3 sequences; 35% are singletons. The rearrangement links TRBV6-8 to TRBJ1-1, with 7 bases identical to TRBD1. This receptor was obtained from a human donor in good health (CMV status not recorded). Some clones in this sample may be carry-over from other donors' samples. The sample comprised PBMCs. The CDR3 sequence is CASSFTHRGNTEAFF. CDR3 coding DNA: TGTGCCAGCAGTTTTACTCACAGGGGAAACACTGAAGCTTTCTTT.